This T cell receptor beta chain was obtained from a study of T-cell memory formation after mild COVID-19. Germline V gives CDR1 SEHNR, CDR2 FQNEAQ (reference sequence). Trimming took off 5 bases at V and 8 bases at J, with 18 bases between the two ends. The CDR3 loop spans 14 amino acids. MiXCR, applied by TCRdb to the 5' RACE reads, yields one record per CDR3 protein. The sample carries 120,000 to 150,000 distinct CDR3 sequences, approximately 5.7% recorded once. In its sample, this clonotype was seen a few times. As yet, its antigen is unknown. Broader study findings: CD4+ contracting clones lay mainly in CM and EM, CD8+ ones in EMRA.

V usage is TRBV7-9 and J usage is TRBJ1-2, with unresolved D. Sequenced sample: PBMCs or a T cell subset sorted from them (not recorded which). The sequence came from an adult woman who had mild COVID-19 (a few samples of this study predate the infection). Cell type and time point are not known. This CDR3 is CASSRSSGERGYTF. The CDR3 DNA follows: TGTGCCAGCAGCCGATCATCTGGGGAACGCGGCTACACCTTC.